This TCR beta chain was retrieved from a study of blood T cells in healthy people across ages. This clonotype was recorded many times. A second 7 to 11 cycle PCR used barcoded and J-beta primers. TCRdb recomputed calls from the 5' RACE reads with MiXCR, one row per CDR3 protein. Among some 560,000 distinct CDR3 sequences listed, about a quarter were seen once. J lost 0 bases, V lost 6 bases, and 6 bases had no gene match. This CDR3 has 17 amino acids. The same specimen was also included in a second study, on T cells of mothers and their children.

The chain is built from TRBV12-3 or TRBV12-4 and TRBJ2-6; TRBD1 aligns across 9 bases. What was sequenced was blood. This TCR derives from a boy between 2 and 10 years old in good health. DNA of the CDR3: TGTGCCAGCAGCCCCGGGACAGGGTCCTCTGGGGCCAACGTCCTGACTTTC. It specifies CASSPGTGSSGANVLTF.